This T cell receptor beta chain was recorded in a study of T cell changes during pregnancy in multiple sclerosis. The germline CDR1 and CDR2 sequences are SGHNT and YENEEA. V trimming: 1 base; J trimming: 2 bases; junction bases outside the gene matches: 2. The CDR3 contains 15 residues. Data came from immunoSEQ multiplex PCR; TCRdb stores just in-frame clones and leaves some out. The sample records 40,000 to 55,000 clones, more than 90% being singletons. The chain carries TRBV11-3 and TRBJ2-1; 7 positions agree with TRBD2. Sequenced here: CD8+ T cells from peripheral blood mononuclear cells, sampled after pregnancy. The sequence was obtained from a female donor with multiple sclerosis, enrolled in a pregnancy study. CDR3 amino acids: CASSLGGSTYNEQFF. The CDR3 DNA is TGTGCCAGCAGCTTAGGCGGGAGTACCTACAATGAGCAGTTCTTC.